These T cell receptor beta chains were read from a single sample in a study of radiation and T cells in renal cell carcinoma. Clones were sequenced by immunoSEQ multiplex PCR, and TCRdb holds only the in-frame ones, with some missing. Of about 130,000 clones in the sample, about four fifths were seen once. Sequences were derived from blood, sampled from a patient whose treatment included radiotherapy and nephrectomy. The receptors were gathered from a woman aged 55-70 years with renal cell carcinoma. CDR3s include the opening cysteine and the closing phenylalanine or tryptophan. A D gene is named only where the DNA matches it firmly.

TGTGCCAGTAGCGGGGGTGACACCTCCTACGAGCAGTACTTC	CASSGGDTSYEQYF	TRBJ2-7	TRBV19	.
TGTGCCAGCAGTCTTTTATTTACGACGGAGACCCAGTACTTC	CASSLLFTTETQYF	TRBJ2-5	TRBV7-9	.
TGTGCCAGCAGTTACTCGACGCTGCTCAATGAGCAGTTCTTC	CASSYSTLLNEQFF	TRBJ2-1	TRBV6-5	.
TGCGCCAGCAGCAATCCGGGACAGCAGAATGAAAAACTGTTTTTT	CASSNPGQQNEKLFF	TRBJ1-4	TRBV4-1	TRBD1
TGTGCCAGCAGCCCGCCGGTAGGGGAGCTGTTTTTT	CASSPPVGELFF	TRBJ2-2	TRBV5-5	.
TGTGCCAGCAGCCAGGAGGGGATCTATGGCTACACCTTC	CASSQEGIYGYTF	TRBJ1-2	TRBV11-2	.
TGTGCCAGCAGTGACGTCCAAAAGGGGCAGGGACAGGGGGACACAGATACGCAGTATTTT	CASSDVQKGQGQGDTDTQYF	TRBJ2-3	TRBV6-4	TRBD1
TGTGCCAGCAGCCAAATGGGACTAGCGGGAGTACGTGATGAGCAGTTCTTC	CASSQMGLAGVRDEQFF	TRBJ2-1	TRBV7-6	TRBD2
TGCAGCGTTGAGAGGGAAGGGCCCTGGGCTTTCTTT	CSVEREGPWAFF	TRBJ1-1	TRBV29-1	.
TGCGCCAGCAGTCAATCGGGTCGACAGGGAAATCAGCCCCAGCATTTT	CASSQSGRQGNQPQHF	TRBJ1-5	TRBV23-1	TRBD1
TGTGCCAGCAGCAAACAGGGAGGGGACAGGGGAAGGAACACCATATATTTT	CASSKQGGDRGRNTIYF	TRBJ1-3	TRBV21-1	.
TGTGCCAGCAGTTTAGCAGGGGGCATGGGGTATGGCTACACCTTC	CASSLAGGMGYGYTF	TRBJ1-2	TRBV28	TRBD1
TGTGCCAGCAGCTTGTCAGGGGGCATTACATACAATGAGCAGTTCTTC	CASSLSGGITYNEQFF	TRBJ2-1	TRBV4-2	TRBD1
TGTGCCAGCAGTGAAAGGACGGCGAACACCGGGGAGCTGTTTTTT	CASSERTANTGELFF	TRBJ2-2	TRBV6-1	.
TGTGCCAGCAGTCAAACGGATCAGCCCCAGCATTTT	CASSQTDQPQHF	TRBJ1-5	TRBV28	.
TGTGCCAGCAACAGATACAATGAGCAGTTCTTC	CASNRYNEQFF	TRBJ2-1	TRBV25-1	.
TGCGCCAGCAGCCCTCTAGCGGGGAAAGAGACCCAGTACTTC	CASSPLAGKETQYF	TRBJ2-5	TRBV5-1	TRBD2
TGCGCCAGCAGCTTGGAGGGGGCTGCTGGAAACACCATATATTTT	CASSLEGAAGNTIYF	TRBJ1-3	TRBV5-1	TRBD1
TGTGCCAGCAGTTATTTCCGACAGGGGGCCTATGAGACCCAGTACTTC	CASSYFRQGAYETQYF	TRBJ2-5	TRBV6-5	TRBD1